This entry features one T cell receptor (beta chain) sequence. Regarding time point: neoterminal ileum biopsy at postoperative endoscopy, about 6 months after surgery. This entry is derived from a study of T cell repertoires in ileal Crohn's disease. Here immunoSEQ multiplex PCR was the method, and the copy in TCRdb shows in-frame clones only, minus some. The table has 13,000 or so clones, approximately 80% seen once. Germline V lookup: CDR1 SGHTA, CDR2 FQGNSA. The CDR3 is made up of 13 amino acids. V was pared by 8 bases and J by 1 base, with 5 bases of the junction left unmatched. The chain recombines TRBV7-2 with TRBJ2-7; 7 nucleotides match TRBD1. Material: ileal tissue. The TCR was taken from an adult with Crohn's disease. Here the CDR3 DNA reads TGTGCCAGCGGAAACAGGGGATCCTACGAGCAGTACTTC. It encodes CASGNRGSYEQYF.